The next 14 T cell receptor beta chains were all read from a single sample in a study of blood T cell repertoires in COVID-19. TCRdb keeps only in-frame clones here, not all; method: immunoSEQ multiplex PCR. The sample comprises 150,000 to 200,000 clones, roughly 84% of which are singletons, and about 9.4% rests with the top ten. Sequencing was carried out using peripheral blood. These TCRs come from an elderly woman with acute or convalescent COVID-19.

V and J are TRBV2 and TRBJ1-2, with D maybe TRBD1 (5 bases). Germline V gene lookup returns CDR1 SNHLY and CDR2 FYNNEI. This CDR3 region has 15 residues. With 6 bases removed from V and 0 bases from J, the gap between germline ends came to 14 bases. CDR3 coding DNA: TGTGCCAGCAGCACCCCGGGAGGGGCTAACTATGGCTACACCTTC. This translates into CASSTPGGANYGYTF.

The chain joins TRBV2 to TRBJ1-2, with TRBD1 matching over 7 bases. CDR3 size: 13 residues. Trimming at V came to 3 bases and at J to 3 bases, leaving 1 base not matched to a gene. CDR1 SNHLY and CDR2 FYNNEI come from the germline V gene. CDR3 in amino acids: CASSDRGYYGYTF. The CDR3 DNA sequence: TGTGCCAGCAGTGACAGGGGGTACTATGGCTACACCTTC.

The V gene is TRBV7-9, the J gene TRBJ2-1; 9 bases match TRBD2. CDR3 size: 17 residues. Germline V gene data show CDR1 as SEHNR and CDR2 as FQNEAQ (reference sequence). V lost 8 bases, J lost 8 bases, and 19 bases stayed unmatched. The CDR3 sequence is CASAAGGFSGRGDEQFF. As DNA, the CDR3 is TGTGCCAGCGCTGCTGGGGGTTTTAGCGGGAGAGGGGATGAGCAGTTCTTC.

V usage is TRBV5-6 and J usage is TRBJ2-5; weak D call: TRBD1 (6 bases). The CDR3 runs to 13 residues. V was pared by 2 bases and J by 4 bases, with 9 bases between. The germline gives CDR1 SGHDT, CDR2 YYEEEE. The CDR3 DNA sequence: TGTGCCAGCAGCTTCTCAGGGGTAGAGACCCAGTACTTC. Translated, it gives CASSFSGVETQYF.

The rearrangement links TRBV5-4 to TRBJ2-2; TRBD2 matches 7 bases. Trimming took 0 bases from V and 4 from J; bases not matched to a gene: 9. The germline V gene encodes CDR1 SGHNT and CDR2 YYREEE (reference sequence). This CDR3 contains 17 residues. This CDR3 reads CASSLANSGSPTGELFF. The CDR3 nucleotides read TGTGCCAGCAGCTTGGCCAATAGCGGGTCACCCACCGGGGAGCTGTTTTTT.

This clone has more than one count but fewer than ten. CDR3 nucleotides: TGTGCCAGCAGCTTAGATCCGGGGTCCGATGAAGCTTTCTTT. Protein sequence: CASSLDPGSDEAFF. This chain links TRBV7-3 with TRBJ1-1; D gene uncertain. With 2 bases removed from V and 7 bases from J, the gap between germline ends came to 14 bases. CDR1 is SGHTA and CDR2 is FQGTGA in the germline V gene. This CDR3 is built from 14 residues.

This clone has just a few counts. The chain is built from TRBV6-6 and TRBJ1-1; 9 bases are a match to TRBD1. CDR3 length equals 15 residues. V gave up 4 bases and J gave up 0 bases; unmatched junction bases: 3. Germline CDR1 and CDR2: MNHNY and SVGAGI (reference sequence). CDR3 sequence: CASSSRQGVNTEAFF. The CDR3 DNA reads as TGTGCCAGCAGTTCGAGACAGGGGGTGAACACTGAAGCTTTCTTT.

The chain links TRBV7-9 to TRBJ2-5, with TRBD2 matching over 9 bases. V shed 1 base and J 0 bases; nucleotides not matched to a gene: 3. CDR3 size: 16 residues. Germline loops: CDR1 SEHNR, CDR2 FQNEAQ (reference sequence). The CDR3 region is CASSLGLAGNQETQYF. The CDR3 coding sequence is TGTGCCAGCAGCTTAGGCCTAGCGGGGAACCAAGAGACCCAGTACTTC. Complete variable domain (other parts from reference TRBV7-9 and TRBJ2-5): DTGVSQNPRHKITKRGQNVTFRCDPISEHNRLYWYRQTLGQGPEFLTYFQNEAQLEKSRLLSDRFSAERPKGSFSTLEIQRTEQGDSAMYLCASSLGLAGNQETQYFGPGTRLLVL.

The chain has TRBV7-9 and TRBJ2-2; D perhaps matches TRBD1 (6 bases). The CDR3 is 16 residues long. The germline V gene encodes CDR1 SEHNR and CDR2 FQNEAQ (reference sequence). V lost 5 bases to trimming and J lost 1 base, with 14 bases between them. The CDR3, as DNA: TGTGCCAGCAGCCGCCAAACAGGGAAGAACACCGGGGAGCTGTTTTTT. Encoded protein: CASSRQTGKNTGELFF.

This chain uses TRBV3-1 (or the pseudogene TRBV3-2) with TRBJ1-2, with TRBD1 matching 10 bases. Germline assignment: CDR1 LGHDT and CDR2 YNNKEL (reference sequence). V dropped 4 bases and J dropped 6; count of bases not matched to a gene: 8. This CDR3 spans 15 amino acids. CDR3 protein: CASSLRDRGPHGYTF. CDR3 DNA: TGTGCCAGCAGCCTCCGGGACAGGGGTCCACATGGCTACACCTTC.

This clone has a single count. CDR3 DNA sequence: TGTGCCAGCAGCAAAAGGGACAGACCCCAAGAGACCCAGTACTTC. This gives the protein CASSKRDRPQETQYF. This sequence joins TRBV21-1 and TRBJ2-5; the table's TRBD1 call for D was not verified on the DNA. TRBV21-1 constitutes a pseudogene. This CDR3 contains 15 residues.

Here the CDR3 reads CASSIPTGNSNIQYF. CDR3 bases: TGCGCCAGCAGCATCCCGACAGGGAACTCCAACATTCAGTACTTC. V and J are TRBV5-1 and TRBJ2-4; 7 bases are a match to TRBD1. Trimming at V came to 4 bases and at J to 7 bases, leaving 11 bases not matched to a gene. Germline-derived CDR1 and CDR2 are SGHRS and YFSETQ. The CDR3 is 15 residues long.

The chain recombines TRBV6-5 with TRBJ1-1; no definite D call. The CDR3 is made up of 14 amino acids. Trimming stripped 5 bases from V and 0 bases from J, with 10 bases between. Germline V gene lookup returns CDR1 MNHEY and CDR2 SVGAGI. Here the CDR3 reads CASSPWPLNTEAFF. CDR3 in DNA: TGTGCCAGCAGTCCCTGGCCCCTGAACACTGAAGCTTTCTTT.

The chain links TRBV5-5 to TRBJ2-1; 9 nucleotides line up with TRBD1. Unmatched junction bases numbered 2, after V lost 5 bases and J lost 2 bases. Germline lookup yields CDR1 SGHKS and CDR2 YYEKEE (reference sequence). CDR3 length: 14 residues. CDR3 loop: CASSTGGTYNEQFF. The CDR3 DNA reads as TGTGCCAGCAGTACAGGGGGCACCTACAATGAGCAGTTCTTC.